The entry below describes one TCR beta chain. Its antigen is unknown. The CDR3 runs 13 residues. CDR1 is SQVTM, CDR2 ANQGSEA, per germline. V gave up 6 bases and J gave up 3 bases, with 15 bases separating them. This record comes from a study of T cell repertoires in cytomegalovirus infection. Looking at the study overall: Public TCR beta signatures provided an indication of both CMV infection and a matching HLA type. Regarding the study as a whole: Within the response measured ex vivo, HLA-C-restricted CMV-specific TCR beta clonotypes were dominant. Summed frequency of public TCR beta families distinguished CMV carriers with the relevant HLA.

TCRdb re-derived calls from the reads in MiXCR, one entry per CDR3 protein. The table shows some 500,000 distinct CDR3 sequences, with 30% to 40% occurring only once. The specimen was cultured PBMCs, collected from culture after CMV antigen stimulation. This clonotype was obtained from a human donor in good health (CMV status not recorded). Some clones in this sample may be carry-over from other donors' samples. The chain recombines TRBV29-1 with TRBJ2-7, with a possible D match to TRBD2 (8 bases). DNA for the CDR3: TGCAGCGTCAGGGGGAGCGGGAGCTACGAGCAGTACTTC. It translates to CSVRGSGSYEQYF.